This T cell receptor beta chain is from a study of T cells in Graves' hyperthyroidism and ophthalmopathy. Study conclusions and caveats: Ophthalmopathy got predicted by the model a median 6.5 months before its onset.

Amplification of TCR beta CDR3 regions used RNA as the template. RT-PCR in the first round (using the HTBI primer set) targeted the TCR CDR3. TCRdb ran MiXCR on the multiplex PCR reads and lists one entry per CDR3 protein. In the table there are about 350,000 distinct CDR3 sequences, 13% to 15% of which are singletons. CDR1 and CDR2 from the germline V gene are SGHAT and FQDESV (reference sequence). CDR3 length equals 17 residues. V dropped 5 bases and J dropped 7 bases, with 26 bases sitting between them. Orbital computed tomography, thyroid ultrasound, serum thyroxine and TRAb, and clinical symptoms together informed the diagnoses. Fresh peripheral blood, around 11 ml of it, supplied the PBMCs. A word on this clonotype: As yet, its antigen is unknown.

This TCR derives from a woman aged 55-70 years with Graves' ophthalmopathy. The specimen sequenced was blood. The J gene is TRBJ2-5, the V gene TRBV11-1; D is tentatively TRBD1 or TRBD2 (6 bases each). The CDR3 is CASSPEETGGYGGTQYF. CDR3 nucleotide sequence: TGTGCCAGCAGCCCCGAAGAGACAGGAGGGTACGGTGGGACCCAGTACTTC.